This T cell receptor beta chain was documented in a study of T-cell memory formation after mild COVID-19. For the study at large: Each donor largely had its own TCR clusters.

General observations from the study: Some responding clones appeared in pre-infection memory, suggesting cross-reactive memory joined. CD4+ contracting clones lay mainly in CM and EM, CD8+ ones in EMRA.

V shed 6 bases and J 5 bases; nucleotides not matched to a gene: 8. This CDR3 is built from 16 residues. Looked up from germline, CDR1 is MGHRA and CDR2 is YSYEKL. This clonotype came up a few times. Antigen: not known. The authors produced TCR alpha and TCR beta cDNA libraries with sample barcodes and UMIs by 5'RACE using constant-segment primers. TCRdb ran MiXCR on the 5' RACE reads and lists one entry per CDR3 protein. The sample has over 60,000 distinct CDR3 sequences, 16% seen once; the top ten hold 25% to 35%. This sequence was found in an adult woman who had mild COVID-19 (a few samples of this study predate the infection). Cell type and time point are not known. The sample consisted of PBMCs or a T cell subset sorted from them (not recorded which). The V and J genes are TRBV4-1 and TRBJ2-2, with 11 bases lining up with TRBD2. The CDR3 nucleotides are TGCGCCAGCAGTCAGACTAGCGGGGCGGAGACCGGGGAGCTGTTTTTT. It translates to CASSQTSGAETGELFF.